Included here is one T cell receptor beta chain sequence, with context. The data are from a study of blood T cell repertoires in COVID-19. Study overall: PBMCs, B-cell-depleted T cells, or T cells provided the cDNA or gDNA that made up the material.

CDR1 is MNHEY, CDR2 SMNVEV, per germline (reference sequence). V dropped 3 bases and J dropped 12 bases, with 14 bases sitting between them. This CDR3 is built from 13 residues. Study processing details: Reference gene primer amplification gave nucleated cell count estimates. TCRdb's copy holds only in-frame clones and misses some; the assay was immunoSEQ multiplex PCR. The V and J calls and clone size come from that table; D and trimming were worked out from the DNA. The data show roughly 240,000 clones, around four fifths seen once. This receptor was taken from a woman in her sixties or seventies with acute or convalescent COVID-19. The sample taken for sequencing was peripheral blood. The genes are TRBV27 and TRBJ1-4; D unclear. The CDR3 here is CASSFTRWEELFF. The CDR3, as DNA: TGTGCCAGCAGTTTTACTCGATGGGAGGAACTGTTTTTT.